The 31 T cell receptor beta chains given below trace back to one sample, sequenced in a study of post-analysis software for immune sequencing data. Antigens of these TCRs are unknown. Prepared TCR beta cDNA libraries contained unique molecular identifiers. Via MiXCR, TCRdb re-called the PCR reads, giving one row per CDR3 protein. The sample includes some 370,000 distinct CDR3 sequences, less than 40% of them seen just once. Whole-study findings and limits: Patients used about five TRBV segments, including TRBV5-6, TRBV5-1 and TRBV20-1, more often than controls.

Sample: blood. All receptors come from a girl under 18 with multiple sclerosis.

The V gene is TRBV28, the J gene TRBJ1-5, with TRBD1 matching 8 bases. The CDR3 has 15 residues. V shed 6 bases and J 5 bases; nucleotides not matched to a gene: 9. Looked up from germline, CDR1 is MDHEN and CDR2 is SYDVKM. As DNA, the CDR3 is TGTGCCAGCAGGGAGACAGGGGCGGTCGATCAGCCCCAGCATTTT. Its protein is CASRETGAVDQPQHF.

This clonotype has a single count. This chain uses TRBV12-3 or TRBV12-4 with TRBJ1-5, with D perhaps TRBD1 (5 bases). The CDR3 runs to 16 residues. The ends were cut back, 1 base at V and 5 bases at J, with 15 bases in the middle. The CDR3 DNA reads TGTGCCAGCAGTTTAGGGCCCCCGGGGGAATATCAGCCCCAGCATTTT. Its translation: CASSLGPPGEYQPQHF.

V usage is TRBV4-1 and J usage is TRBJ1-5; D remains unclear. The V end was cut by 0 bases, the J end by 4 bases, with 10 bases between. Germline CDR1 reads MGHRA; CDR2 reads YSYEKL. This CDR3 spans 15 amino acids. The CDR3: CASSQDPSENQPQHF. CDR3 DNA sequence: TGCGCCAGCAGCCAAGATCCCTCAGAGAATCAGCCCCAGCATTTT.

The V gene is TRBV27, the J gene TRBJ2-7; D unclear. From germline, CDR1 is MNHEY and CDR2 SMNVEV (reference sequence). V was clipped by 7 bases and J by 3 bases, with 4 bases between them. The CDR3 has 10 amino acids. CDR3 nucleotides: TGTGCCAGCACCCTCTACGAGCAGTACTTC. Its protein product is CASTLYEQYF.

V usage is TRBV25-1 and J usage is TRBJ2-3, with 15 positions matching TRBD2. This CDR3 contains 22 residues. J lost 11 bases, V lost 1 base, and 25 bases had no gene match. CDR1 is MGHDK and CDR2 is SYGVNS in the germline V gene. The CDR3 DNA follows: TGTGCCAGCAGTGAATTTAGTGACCGGTTCACGGTGGCCCCGGGACTAGCGGGGGGGCAGTATTTT. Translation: CASSEFSDRFTVAPGLAGGQYF.

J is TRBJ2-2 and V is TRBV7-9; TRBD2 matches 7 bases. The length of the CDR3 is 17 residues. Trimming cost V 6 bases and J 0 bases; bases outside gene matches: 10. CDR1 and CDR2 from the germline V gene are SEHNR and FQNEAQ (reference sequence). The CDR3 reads CASSPLGGGPNTGELFF. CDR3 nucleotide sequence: TGTGCCAGCAGTCCCCTGGGGGGGGGACCGAACACCGGGGAGCTGTTTTTT.

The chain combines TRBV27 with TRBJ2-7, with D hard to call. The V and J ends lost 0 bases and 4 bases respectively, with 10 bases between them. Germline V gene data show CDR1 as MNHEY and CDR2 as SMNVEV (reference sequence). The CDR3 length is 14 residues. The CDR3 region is CASSLSQTPYEQYF. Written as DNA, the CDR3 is TGTGCCAGCAGTTTATCTCAGACACCTTACGAGCAGTACTTC.

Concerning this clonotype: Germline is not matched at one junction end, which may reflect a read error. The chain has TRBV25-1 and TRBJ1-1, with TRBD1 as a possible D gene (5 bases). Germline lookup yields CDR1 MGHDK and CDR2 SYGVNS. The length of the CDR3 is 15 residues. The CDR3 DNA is TGTGCCAGCAGTGAATTTGGGGGACCGAACACTGAGGCTTTCTTT. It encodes CASSEFGGPNTEAFF.

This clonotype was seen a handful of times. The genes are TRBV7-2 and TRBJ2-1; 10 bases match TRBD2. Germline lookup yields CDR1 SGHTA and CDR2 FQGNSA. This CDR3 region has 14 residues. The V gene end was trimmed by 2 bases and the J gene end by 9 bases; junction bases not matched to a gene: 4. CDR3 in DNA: TGTGCCAGCAGCTTATCTAGCGGGGGCCCTGAGCAGTTCTTC. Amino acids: CASSLSSGGPEQFF.

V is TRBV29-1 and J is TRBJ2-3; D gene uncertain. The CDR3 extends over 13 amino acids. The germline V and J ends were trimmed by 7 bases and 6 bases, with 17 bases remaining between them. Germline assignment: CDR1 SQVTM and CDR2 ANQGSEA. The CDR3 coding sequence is TGCAGCGGTAGAAGTGGGTTAACTGATACGCAGTATTTT. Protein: CSGRSGLTDTQYF.

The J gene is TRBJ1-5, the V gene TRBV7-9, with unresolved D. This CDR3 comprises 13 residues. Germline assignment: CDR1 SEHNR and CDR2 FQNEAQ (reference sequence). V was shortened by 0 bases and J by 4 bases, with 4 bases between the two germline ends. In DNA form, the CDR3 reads TGTGCCAGCAGCTTAGCTCCTAATCAGCCCCAGCATTTT. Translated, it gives CASSLAPNQPQHF.

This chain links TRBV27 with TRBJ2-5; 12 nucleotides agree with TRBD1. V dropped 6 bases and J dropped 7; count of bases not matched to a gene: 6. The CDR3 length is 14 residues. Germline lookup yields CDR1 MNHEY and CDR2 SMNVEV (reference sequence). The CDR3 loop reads CASRRDRGLGTQYF. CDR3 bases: TGTGCCAGCAGACGGGACAGGGGGCTGGGGACCCAGTACTTC.

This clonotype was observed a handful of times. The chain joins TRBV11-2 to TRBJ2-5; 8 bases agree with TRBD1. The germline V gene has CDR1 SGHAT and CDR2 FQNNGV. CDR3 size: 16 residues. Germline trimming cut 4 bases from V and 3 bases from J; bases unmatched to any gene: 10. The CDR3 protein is CASSSKTGGTKETQYF. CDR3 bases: TGTGCCAGCAGCTCAAAAACAGGGGGAACTAAAGAGACCCAGTACTTC. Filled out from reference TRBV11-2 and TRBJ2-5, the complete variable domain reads EAGVAQSPRYKIIEKRQSVAFWCNPISGHATLYWYQQILGQGPKLLIQFQNNGVVDDSQLPKDRFSAERLKGVDSTLKIQPAKLEDSAVYLCASSSKTGGTKETQYFGPGTRLLVL.

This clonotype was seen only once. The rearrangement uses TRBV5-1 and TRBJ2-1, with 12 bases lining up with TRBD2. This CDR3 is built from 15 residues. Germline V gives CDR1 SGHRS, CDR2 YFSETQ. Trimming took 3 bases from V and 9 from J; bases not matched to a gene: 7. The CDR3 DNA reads TGCGCCAGCAGCTCCTCTAGCGGGGGGGCCGGTGAGCAGTTCTTC. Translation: CASSSSSGGAGEQFF. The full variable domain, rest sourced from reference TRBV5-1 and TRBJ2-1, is KAGVTQTPRYLIKTRGQQVTLSCSPISGHRSVSWYQQTPGQGLQFLFEYFSETQRNKGNFPGRFSGRQFSNSRSEMNVSTLELGDSALYLCASSSSSGGAGEQFFGPGTRLTVL.

The CDR3, as DNA: TGTGCCAGCAGCCTGATATCCCGGGGGAATCAAGAGACCCAGTACTTC. This sequence encodes CASSLISRGNQETQYF. The genes are TRBV6-1 and TRBJ2-5; a weak D match, TRBD2 (6 bases). V lost 6 bases to trimming and J lost 2 bases, with 19 bases between them. This CDR3 spans 16 amino acids. CDR1 and CDR2 (germline): MNHNS, SASEGT.

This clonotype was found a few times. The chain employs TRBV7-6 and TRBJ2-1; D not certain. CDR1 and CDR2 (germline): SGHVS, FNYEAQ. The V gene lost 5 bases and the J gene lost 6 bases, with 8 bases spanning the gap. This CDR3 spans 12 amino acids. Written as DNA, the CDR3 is TGTGCCAGCAGCGCAATGCGCAATGAGCAGTTCTTC. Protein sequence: CASSAMRNEQFF. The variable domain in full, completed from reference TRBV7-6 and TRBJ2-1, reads GAGVSQSPRYKVTKRGQDVALRCDPISGHVSLYWYRQALGQGPEFLTYFNYEAQQDKSGLPNDRFSAERPEGSISTLTIQRTEQRDSAMYRCASSAMRNEQFFGPGTRLTVL.

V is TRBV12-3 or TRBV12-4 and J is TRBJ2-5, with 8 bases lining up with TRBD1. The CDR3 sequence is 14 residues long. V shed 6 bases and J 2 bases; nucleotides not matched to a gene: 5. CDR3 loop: CASSRQGIQETQYF. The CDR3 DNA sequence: TGTGCCAGCAGCCGACAGGGGATTCAAGAGACCCAGTACTTC.

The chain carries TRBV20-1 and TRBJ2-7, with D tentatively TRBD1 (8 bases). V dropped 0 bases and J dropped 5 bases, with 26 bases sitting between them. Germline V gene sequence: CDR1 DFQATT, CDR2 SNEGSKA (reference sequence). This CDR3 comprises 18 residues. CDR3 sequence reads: CSARDLIGGGQVSDEQYF. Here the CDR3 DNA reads TGCAGTGCTAGAGATCTGATAGGCGGGGGACAGGTATCTGACGAGCAGTACTTC.

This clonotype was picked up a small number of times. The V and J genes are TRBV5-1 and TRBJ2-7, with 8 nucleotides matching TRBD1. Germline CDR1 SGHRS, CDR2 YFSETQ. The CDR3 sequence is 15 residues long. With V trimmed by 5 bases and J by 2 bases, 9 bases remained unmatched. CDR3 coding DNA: TGCGCCAGCAGTCCCGACCCAGGGGGCGCCTACGAGCAGTACTTC. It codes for CASSPDPGGAYEQYF.

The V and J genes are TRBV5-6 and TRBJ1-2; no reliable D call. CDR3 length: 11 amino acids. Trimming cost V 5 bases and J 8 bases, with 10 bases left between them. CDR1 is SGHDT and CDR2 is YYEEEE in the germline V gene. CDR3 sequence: CASSISDGYTF. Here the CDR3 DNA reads TGTGCCAGCAGTATCTCGGACGGCTACACCTTC.

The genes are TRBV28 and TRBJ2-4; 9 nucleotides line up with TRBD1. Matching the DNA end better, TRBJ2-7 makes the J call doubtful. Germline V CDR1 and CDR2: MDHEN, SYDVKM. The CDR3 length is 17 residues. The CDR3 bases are TGTGCCAGCAGTCCCCTTCTAGGTACAGGGGGCACGTACGAGCAGTACTTC. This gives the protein CASSPLLGTGGTYEQYF.

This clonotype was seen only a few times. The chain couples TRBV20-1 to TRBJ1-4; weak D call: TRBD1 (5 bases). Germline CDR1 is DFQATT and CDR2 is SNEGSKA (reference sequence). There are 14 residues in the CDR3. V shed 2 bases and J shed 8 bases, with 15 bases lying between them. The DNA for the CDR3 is TGCAGTGCTAGAACCGCGGGACGTACCGAAAAACTGTTTTTT. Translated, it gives CSARTAGRTEKLFF.

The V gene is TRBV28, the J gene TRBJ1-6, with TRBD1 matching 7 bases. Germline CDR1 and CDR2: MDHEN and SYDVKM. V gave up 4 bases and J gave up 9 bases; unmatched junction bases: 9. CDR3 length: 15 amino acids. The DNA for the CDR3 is TGTGCCAGCAGTTCAAGACAGGGAGCAAGTTCACCCCTCCACTTT. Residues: CASSSRQGASSPLHF.

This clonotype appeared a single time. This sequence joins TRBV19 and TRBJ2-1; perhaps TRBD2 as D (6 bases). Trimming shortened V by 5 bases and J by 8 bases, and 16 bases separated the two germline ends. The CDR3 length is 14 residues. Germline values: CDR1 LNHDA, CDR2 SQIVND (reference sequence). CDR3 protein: CASSPPGGGHEQFF. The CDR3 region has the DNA TGTGCCAGTAGTCCCCCCGGGGGAGGCCATGAGCAGTTCTTC.

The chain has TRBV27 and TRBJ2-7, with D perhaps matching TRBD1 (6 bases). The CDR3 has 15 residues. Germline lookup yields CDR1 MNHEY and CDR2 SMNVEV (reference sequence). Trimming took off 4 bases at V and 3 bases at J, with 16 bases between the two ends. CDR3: CASSWGTIGIYEQYF. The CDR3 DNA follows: TGTGCCAGCAGTTGGGGGACAATTGGGATCTACGAGCAGTACTTC.

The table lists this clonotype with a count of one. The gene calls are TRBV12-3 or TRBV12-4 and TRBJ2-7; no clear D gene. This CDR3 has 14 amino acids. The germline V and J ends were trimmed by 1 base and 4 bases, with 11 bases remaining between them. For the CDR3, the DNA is TGTGCCAGCAGTTTAGGGCTAGTAAGGTACGAGCAGTACTTC. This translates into CASSLGLVRYEQYF.

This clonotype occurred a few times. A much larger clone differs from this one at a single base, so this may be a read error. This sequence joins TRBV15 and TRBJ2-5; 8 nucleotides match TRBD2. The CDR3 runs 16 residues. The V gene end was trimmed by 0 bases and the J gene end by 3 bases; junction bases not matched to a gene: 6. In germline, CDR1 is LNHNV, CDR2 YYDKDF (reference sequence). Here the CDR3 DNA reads TGTGCCACCAGCAGAGATCGGGGGGGGGCGAAAGAGACCCAGTACTTC. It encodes CATSRDRGGAKETQYF.

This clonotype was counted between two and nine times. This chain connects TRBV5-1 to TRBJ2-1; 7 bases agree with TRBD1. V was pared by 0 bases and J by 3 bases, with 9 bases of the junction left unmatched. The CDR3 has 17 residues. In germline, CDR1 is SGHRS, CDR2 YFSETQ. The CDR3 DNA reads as TGCGCCAGCAGCTTGGTAGGTGAGGGGGCGGGCTACAATGAGCAGTTCTTC. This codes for CASSLVGEGAGYNEQFF. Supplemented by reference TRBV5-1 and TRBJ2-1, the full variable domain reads KAGVTQTPRYLIKTRGQQVTLSCSPISGHRSVSWYQQTPGQGLQFLFEYFSETQRNKGNFPGRFSGRQFSNSRSEMNVSTLELGDSALYLCASSLVGEGAGYNEQFFGPGTRLTVL.

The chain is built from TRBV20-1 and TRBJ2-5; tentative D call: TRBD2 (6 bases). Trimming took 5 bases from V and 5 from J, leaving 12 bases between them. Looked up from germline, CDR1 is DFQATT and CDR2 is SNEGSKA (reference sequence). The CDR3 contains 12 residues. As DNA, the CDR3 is TGCAGTGCTGGGGGACTTCGGGAGACCCAGTACTTC. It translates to CSAGGLRETQYF.

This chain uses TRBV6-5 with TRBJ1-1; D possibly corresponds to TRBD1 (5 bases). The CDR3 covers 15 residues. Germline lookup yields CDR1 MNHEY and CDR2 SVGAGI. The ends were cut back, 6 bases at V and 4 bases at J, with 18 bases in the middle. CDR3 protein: CASRKATVRSTEAFF. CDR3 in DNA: TGTGCCAGCAGGAAAGCGACAGTGCGATCCACTGAAGCTTTCTTT.

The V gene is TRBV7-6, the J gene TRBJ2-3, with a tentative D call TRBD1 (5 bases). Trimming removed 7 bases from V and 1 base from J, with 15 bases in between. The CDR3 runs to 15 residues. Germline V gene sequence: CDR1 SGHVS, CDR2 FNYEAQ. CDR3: CASTKSGLGTDTQYF. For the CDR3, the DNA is TGTGCCAGCACCAAGTCAGGGTTGGGCACAGATACGCAGTATTTT.